The T cell receptor beta chain under discussion was sequenced for a study of T-cell reconstitution after alpha-beta-depleted transplantation in children. On this clonotype itself: A much larger clone differs from this one at a single base, so this may be a read error.

Unique molecular identifiers were built into the TCRbeta library. TCRdb reprocessed the PCR reads via MiXCR and lists one record per CDR3 protein. The table includes some 600,000 distinct CDR3 sequences, over 15% detected once. The sequencing used PBMCs from the stem cell graft donor, collected from the stem cell graft. The origin of this receptor is a human donor who donated a stem cell graft to a child with acute myeloid leukemia.

This CDR3 reads CSARDLIGEAQYF. For the CDR3, the DNA is TGCAGTGCTAGAGATCTCATAGGGGAGGCCCAGTACTTC. V usage is TRBV20-1 and J usage is TRBJ2-5; D perhaps matches TRBD2 (6 bases). V was trimmed by 0 bases and J by 9 bases, leaving 14 bases between them. The CDR3 runs 13 residues. CDR1 DFQATT and CDR2 SNEGSKA come from the germline V gene (reference sequence).